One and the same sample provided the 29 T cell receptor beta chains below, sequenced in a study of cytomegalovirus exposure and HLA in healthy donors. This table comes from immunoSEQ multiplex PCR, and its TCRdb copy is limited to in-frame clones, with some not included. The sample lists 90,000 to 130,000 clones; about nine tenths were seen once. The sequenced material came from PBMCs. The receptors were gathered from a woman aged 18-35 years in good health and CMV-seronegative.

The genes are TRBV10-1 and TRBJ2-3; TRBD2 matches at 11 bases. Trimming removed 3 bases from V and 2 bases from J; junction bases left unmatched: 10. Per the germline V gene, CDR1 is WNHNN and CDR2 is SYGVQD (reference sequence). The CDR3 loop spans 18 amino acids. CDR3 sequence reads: CASSDLLLSGRDTDTQYF. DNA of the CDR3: TGCGCCAGCAGTGACTTACTCCTTAGCGGGAGGGACACAGATACGCAGTATTTT.

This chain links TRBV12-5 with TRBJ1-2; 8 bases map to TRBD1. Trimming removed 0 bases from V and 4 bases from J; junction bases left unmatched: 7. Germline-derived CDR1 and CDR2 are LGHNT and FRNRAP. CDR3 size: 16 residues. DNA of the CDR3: TGTGCTAGTGGTTTGGTGCCAGGGGGCGCGAGCTATGGCTACACCTTC. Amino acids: CASGLVPGGASYGYTF.

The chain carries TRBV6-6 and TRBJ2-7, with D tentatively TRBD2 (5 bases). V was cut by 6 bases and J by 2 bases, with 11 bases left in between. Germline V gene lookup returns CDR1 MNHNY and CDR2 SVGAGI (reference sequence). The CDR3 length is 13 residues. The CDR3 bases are TGTGCCAGCAGGGACCGGGGTGCCTACGAGCAGTACTTC. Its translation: CASRDRGAYEQYF.

The CDR3, as DNA: TGTGCCAGTAGTATTGGCGAGGGAGGTGAAGCTTTCTTT. Translating it yields CASSIGEGGEAFF. The chain combines TRBV19 with TRBJ1-1, with D uncertain. V was shortened by 3 bases and J by 7 bases, with 12 bases between the two germline ends. The CDR3 is 13 amino acids. CDR1 LNHDA and CDR2 SQIVND come from the germline V gene (reference sequence).

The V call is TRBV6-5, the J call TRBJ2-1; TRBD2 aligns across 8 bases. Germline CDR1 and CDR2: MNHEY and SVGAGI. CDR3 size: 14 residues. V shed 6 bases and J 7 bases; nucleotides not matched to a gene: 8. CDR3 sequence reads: CASSFSGESNEQFF. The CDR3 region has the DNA TGTGCCAGCAGCTTTAGCGGGGAATCGAATGAGCAGTTCTTC.

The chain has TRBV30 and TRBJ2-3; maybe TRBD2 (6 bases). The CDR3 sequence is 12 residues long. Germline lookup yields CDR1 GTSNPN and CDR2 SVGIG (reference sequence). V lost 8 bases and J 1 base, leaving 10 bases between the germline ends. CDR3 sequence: CALGEGTDTQYF. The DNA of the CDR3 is TGTGCCCTTGGGGAGGGCACAGATACGCAGTATTTT.

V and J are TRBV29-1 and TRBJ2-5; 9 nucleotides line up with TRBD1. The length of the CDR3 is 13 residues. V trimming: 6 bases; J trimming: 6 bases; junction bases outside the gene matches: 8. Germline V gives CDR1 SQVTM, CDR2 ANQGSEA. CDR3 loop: CSVRGQGTQTQYF. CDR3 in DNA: TGCAGCGTCCGCGGACAGGGGACGCAGACCCAGTACTTC.

The CDR3 sequence: CAISESTGSNEQYF. The CDR3 DNA reads TGTGCCATCAGTGAGTCGACAGGGTCCAACGAGCAGTACTTC. The V and J genes are TRBV10-3 and TRBJ2-7; TRBD1 agrees at 7 bases. The germline CDR1 and CDR2 sequences are ENHRY and SYGVKD. J was trimmed by 5 bases and V by 0 bases; bases with no gene match: 4. This CDR3 has 14 residues.

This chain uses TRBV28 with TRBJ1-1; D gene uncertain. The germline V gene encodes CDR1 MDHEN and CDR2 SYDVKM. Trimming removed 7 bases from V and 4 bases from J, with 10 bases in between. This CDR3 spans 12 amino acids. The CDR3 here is CASMFKSTEAFF. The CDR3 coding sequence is TGTGCCAGCATGTTTAAGAGCACTGAAGCTTTCTTT.

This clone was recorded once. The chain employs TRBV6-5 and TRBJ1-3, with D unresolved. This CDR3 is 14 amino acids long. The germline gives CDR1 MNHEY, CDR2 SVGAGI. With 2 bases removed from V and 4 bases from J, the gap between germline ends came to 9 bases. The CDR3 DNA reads TGTGCCAGCAGTTACGCGGCGCGAGGAAACACCATATATTTT. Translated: CASSYAARGNTIYF.

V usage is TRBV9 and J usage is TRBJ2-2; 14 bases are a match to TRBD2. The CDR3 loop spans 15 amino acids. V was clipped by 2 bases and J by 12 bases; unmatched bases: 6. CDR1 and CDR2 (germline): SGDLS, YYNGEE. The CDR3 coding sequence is TGTGCCAGCAGCGTTCAGACTAGCGGGGGGGCGCAGCTGTTTTTT. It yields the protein CASSVQTSGGAQLFF.

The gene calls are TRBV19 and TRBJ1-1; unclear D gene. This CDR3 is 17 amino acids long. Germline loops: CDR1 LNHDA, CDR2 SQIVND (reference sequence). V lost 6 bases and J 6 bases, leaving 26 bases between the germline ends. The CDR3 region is CASSPPTLMLDPAEAFF. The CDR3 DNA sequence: TGTGCCAGTAGCCCACCCACCCTCATGTTAGATCCCGCTGAAGCTTTCTTT. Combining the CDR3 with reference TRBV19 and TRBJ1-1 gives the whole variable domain DGGITQSPKYLFRKEGQNVTLSCEQNLNHDAMYWYRQDPGQGLRLIYYSQIVNDFQKGDIAEGYSVSREKKESFPLTVTSAQKNPTAFYLCASSPPTLMLDPAEAFFGQGTRLTVV.

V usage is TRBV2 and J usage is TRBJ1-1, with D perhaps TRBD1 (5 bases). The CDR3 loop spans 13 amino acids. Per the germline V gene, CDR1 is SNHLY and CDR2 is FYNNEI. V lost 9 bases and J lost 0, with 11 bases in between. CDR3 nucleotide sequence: TGTGCCAGAGGGGACTCAATGAACACTGAAGCTTTCTTT. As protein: CARGDSMNTEAFF.

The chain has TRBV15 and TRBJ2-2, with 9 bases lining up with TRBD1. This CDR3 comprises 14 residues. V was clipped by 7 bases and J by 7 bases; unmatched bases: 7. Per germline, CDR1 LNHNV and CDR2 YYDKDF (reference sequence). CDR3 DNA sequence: TGTGCCACCACGGGACAGGGACTCAGCGGGGAGCTGTTTTTT. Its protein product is CATTGQGLSGELFF. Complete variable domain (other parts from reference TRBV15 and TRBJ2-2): DAMVIQNPRYQVTQFGKPVTLSCSQTLNHNVMYWYQQKSSQAPKLLFHYYDKDFNNEADTPDNFQSRRPNTSFCFLDIRSPGLGDTAMYLCATTGQGLSGELFFGEGSRLTVL.

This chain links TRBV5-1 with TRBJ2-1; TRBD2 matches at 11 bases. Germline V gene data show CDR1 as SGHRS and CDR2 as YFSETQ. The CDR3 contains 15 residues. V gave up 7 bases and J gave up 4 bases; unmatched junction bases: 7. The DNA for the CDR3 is TGCGCCAGCCGGAGTACTAGCGGGGGTTACAATGAGCAGTTCTTC. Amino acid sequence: CASRSTSGGYNEQFF.

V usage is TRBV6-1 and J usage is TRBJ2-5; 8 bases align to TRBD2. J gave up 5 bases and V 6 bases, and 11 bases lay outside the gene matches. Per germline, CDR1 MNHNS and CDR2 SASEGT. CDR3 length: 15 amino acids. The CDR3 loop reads CASRIQSGSPETQYF. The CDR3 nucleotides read TGTGCCAGCAGGATCCAAAGCGGGAGCCCCGAGACCCAGTACTTC.

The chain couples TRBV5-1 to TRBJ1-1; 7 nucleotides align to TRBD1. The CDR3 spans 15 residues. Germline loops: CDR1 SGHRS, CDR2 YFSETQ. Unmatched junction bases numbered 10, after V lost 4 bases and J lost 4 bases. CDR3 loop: CASSATGTVVTEAFF. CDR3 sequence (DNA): TGCGCCAGCAGCGCGACCGGGACAGTCGTCACTGAAGCTTTCTTT.

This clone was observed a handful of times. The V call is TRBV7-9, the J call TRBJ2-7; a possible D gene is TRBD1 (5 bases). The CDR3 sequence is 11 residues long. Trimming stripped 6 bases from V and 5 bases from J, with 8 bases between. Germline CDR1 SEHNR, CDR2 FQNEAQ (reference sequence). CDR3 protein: CASRFRDEQYF. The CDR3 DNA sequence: TGTGCCAGCAGATTCAGGGACGAGCAGTACTTC.

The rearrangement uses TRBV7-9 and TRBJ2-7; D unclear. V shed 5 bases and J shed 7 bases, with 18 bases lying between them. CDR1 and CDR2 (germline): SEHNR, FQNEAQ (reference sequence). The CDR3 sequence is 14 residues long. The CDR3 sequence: CASSLGTEVWEQYF. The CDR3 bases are TGTGCCAGCAGCCTCGGCACCGAGGTATGGGAGCAGTACTTC.

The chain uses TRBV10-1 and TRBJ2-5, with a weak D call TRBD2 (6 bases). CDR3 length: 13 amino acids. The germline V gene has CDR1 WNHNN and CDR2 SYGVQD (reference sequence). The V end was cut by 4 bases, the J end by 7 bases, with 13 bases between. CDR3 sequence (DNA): TGCGCCAGCAGTGGGCAAGTGGGGGGGACCCAGTACTTC. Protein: CASSGQVGGTQYF.

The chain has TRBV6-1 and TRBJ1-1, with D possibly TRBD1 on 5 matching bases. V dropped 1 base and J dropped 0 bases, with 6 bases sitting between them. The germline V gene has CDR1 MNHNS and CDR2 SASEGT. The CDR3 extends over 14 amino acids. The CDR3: CASSEGQMNTEAFF. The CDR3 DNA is TGTGCCAGCAGTGAAGGACAGATGAACACTGAAGCTTTCTTT.

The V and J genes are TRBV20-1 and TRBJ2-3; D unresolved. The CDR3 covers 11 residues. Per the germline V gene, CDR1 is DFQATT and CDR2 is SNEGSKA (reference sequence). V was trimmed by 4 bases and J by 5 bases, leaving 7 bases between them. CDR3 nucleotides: TGCAGTGCTACTAGAGGAGATACGCAGTATTTT. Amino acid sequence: CSATRGDTQYF.

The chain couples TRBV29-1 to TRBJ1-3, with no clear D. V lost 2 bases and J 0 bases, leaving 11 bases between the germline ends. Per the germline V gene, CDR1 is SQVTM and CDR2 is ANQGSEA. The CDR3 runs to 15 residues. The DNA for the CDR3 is TGCAGCGTTGAAACAGCCCATCACTCTGGAAACACCATATATTTT. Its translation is CSVETAHHSGNTIYF. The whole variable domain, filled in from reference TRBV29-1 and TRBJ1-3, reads SAVISQKPSRDICQRGTSLTIQCQVDSQVTMMFWYRQQPGQSLTLIATANQGSEATYESGFVIDKFPISRPNLTFSTLTVSNMSPEDSSIYLCSVETAHHSGNTIYFGEGSWLTVV.

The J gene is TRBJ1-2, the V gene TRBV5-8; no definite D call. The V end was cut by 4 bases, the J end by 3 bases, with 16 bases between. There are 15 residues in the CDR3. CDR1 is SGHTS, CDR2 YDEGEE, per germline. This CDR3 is CASSPPRGIDYGYTF. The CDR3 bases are TGTGCCAGCAGCCCCCCCCGGGGAATTGACTATGGCTACACCTTC.

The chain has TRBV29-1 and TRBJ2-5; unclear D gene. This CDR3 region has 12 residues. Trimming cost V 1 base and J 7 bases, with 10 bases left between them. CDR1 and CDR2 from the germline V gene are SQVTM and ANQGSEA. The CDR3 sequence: CSVEVGTGTQYF. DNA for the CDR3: TGCAGCGTTGAAGTGGGTACGGGGACCCAGTACTTC.

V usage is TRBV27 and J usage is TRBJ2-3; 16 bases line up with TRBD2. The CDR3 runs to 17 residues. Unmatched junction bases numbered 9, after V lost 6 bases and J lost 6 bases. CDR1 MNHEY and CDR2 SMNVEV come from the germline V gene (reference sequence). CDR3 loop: CASRGLAGGPGSDTQYF. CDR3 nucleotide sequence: TGTGCCAGCAGGGGACTAGCGGGAGGGCCGGGTTCCGATACGCAGTATTTT.

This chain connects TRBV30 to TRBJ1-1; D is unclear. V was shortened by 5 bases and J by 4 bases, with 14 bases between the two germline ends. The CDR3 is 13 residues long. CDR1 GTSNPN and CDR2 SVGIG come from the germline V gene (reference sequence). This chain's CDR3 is CAWCGQISTEAFF. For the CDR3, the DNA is TGTGCCTGGTGTGGGCAAATCAGCACTGAAGCTTTCTTT.

The CDR3 nucleotides read TGCAGTGCCGTTTTGAACACTGAAGCTTTCTTT. Translated, it gives CSAVLNTEAFF. The chain links TRBV20-1 to TRBJ1-1; D is unclear. There are 11 residues in the CDR3. Trimming cost V 6 bases and J 0 bases, with 5 bases left between them. Germline V gives CDR1 DFQATT, CDR2 SNEGSKA (reference sequence).

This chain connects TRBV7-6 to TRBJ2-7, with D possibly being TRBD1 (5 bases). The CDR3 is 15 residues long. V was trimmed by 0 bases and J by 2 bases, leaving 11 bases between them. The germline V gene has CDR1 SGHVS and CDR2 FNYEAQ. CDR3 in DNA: TGTGCCAGCAGCTTAGCGTACAGGTCCGCCTACGAGCAGTACTTC. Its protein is CASSLAYRSAYEQYF.